This T cell receptor (beta chain) was sequenced during a study of cytotoxic CD8 clonotypes in ibrutinib-treated CLL. Measured with immunoSEQ multiplex PCR; TCRdb has only the in-frame clones, and not every one. The sample shows about 160,000 clones, around nine tenths of them seen only once. There are a few counts of this clone. This clonotype was sampled from a human donor with chronic lymphocytic leukemia. The specimen comprised PBMCs, sampled at disease progression, from a patient treated with ibrutinib.

The CDR3: CASSEKGLGNQPQHF. CDR3 in DNA: TGTGCCAGCAGTGAAAAGGGTCTGGGCAATCAGCCCCAGCATTTT. The rearrangement joins TRBV2 to TRBJ1-5, with no clear D. V was clipped by 2 bases and J by 2 bases, with 10 bases between them. CDR1 is SNHLY and CDR2 is FYNNEI in the germline V gene. This CDR3 spans 15 amino acids. The whole variable domain, remainder taken from reference TRBV2 and TRBJ1-5, is EPEVTQTPSHQVTQMGQEVILRCVPISNHLYFYWYRQILGQKVEFLVSFYNNEISEKSEIFDDQFSVERPDGSNFTLKIRSTKLEDSAMYFCASSEKGLGNQPQHFGDGTRLSIL.